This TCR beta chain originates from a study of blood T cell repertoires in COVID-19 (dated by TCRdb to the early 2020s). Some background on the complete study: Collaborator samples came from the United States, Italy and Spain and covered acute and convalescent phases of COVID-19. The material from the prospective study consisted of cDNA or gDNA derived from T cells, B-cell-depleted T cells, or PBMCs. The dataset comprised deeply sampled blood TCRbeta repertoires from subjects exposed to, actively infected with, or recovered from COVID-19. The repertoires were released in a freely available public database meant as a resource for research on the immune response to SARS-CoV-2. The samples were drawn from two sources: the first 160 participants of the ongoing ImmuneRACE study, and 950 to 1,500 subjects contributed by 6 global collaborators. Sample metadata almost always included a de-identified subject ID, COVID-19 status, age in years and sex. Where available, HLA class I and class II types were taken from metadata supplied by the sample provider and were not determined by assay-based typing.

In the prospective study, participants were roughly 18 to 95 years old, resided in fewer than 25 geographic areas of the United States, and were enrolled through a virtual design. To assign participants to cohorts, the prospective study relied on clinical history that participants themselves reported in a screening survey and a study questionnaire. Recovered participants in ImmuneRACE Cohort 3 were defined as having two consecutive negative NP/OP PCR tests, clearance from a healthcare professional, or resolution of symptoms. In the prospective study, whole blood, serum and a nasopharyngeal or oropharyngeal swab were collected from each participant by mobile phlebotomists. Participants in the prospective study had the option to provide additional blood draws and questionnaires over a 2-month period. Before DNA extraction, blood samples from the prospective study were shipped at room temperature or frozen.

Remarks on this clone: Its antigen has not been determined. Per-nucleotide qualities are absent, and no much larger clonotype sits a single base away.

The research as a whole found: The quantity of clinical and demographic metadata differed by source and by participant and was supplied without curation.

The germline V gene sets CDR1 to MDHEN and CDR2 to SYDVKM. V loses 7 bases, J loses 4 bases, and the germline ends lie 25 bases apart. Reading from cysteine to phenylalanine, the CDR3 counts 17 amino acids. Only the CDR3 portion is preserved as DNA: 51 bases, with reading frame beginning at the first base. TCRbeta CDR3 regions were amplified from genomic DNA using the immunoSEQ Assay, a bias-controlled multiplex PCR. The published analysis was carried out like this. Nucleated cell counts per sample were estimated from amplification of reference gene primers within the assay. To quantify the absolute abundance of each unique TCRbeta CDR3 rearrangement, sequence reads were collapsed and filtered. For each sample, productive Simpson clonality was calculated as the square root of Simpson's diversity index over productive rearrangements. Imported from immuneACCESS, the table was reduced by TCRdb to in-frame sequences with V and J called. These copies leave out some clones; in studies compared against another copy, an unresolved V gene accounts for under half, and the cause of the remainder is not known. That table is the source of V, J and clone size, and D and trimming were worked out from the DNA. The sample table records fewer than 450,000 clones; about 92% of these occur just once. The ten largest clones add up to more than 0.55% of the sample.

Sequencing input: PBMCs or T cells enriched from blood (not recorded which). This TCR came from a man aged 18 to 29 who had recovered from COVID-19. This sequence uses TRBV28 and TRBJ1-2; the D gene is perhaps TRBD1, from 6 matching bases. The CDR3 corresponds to CASTESDFGQGSYGYTF. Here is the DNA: TGTGCCAGCACGGAATCCGACTTCGGGCAGGGGAGCTATGGCTACACCTTC.